The 25 T cell receptor beta chains below all came from one sample that was sequenced in a study of blood T cell repertoires in COVID-19. Only in-frame clones appear in the TCRdb table, and some are missing; sequencing was by immunoSEQ multiplex PCR. This sample has 150,000 or so clones, with about four fifths found just once. The sequencing sample was made of PBMCs or T cells enriched from blood (not recorded which). Receptors originate from a woman in her forties or fifties in a cohort exposed to, infected with or recovered from COVID-19 (not recorded which).

The chain joins TRBV5-4 to TRBJ2-2; maybe TRBD1 (6 bases). CDR1 SGHNT and CDR2 YYREEE come from the germline V gene (reference sequence). The CDR3 length is 14 residues. Deletions cut 2 bases from V and 6 bases from J, with 11 bases between. The CDR3 DNA reads TGTGCCAGCAGCTTTCGACAGGTTCCCGGGGAGCTGTTTTTT. Its translation is CASSFRQVPGELFF.

V and J are TRBV30 and TRBJ2-5; no reliable D call. CDR3 length equals 13 residues. Germline values: CDR1 GTSNPN, CDR2 SVGIG (reference sequence). Trimming left V 3 bases short and J 3 bases short, with 11 bases between. CDR3 amino acids: CAWSIGGEETQYF. As DNA, the CDR3 is TGTGCCTGGAGCATTGGTGGAGAAGAGACCCAGTACTTC.

This clone was observed a single time. The V call is TRBV5-1, the J call TRBJ2-4; D gene unclear. The CDR3 length is 15 residues. The V end lost 0 bases, the J end lost 0 bases, and 7 bases lay between the germline ends. Per the germline V gene, CDR1 is SGHRS and CDR2 is YFSETQ. DNA of the CDR3: TGCGCCAGCAGCTTGGAGCGAGGAGCCAAAAACATTCAGTACTTC. It codes for CASSLERGAKNIQYF.

This chain joins TRBV7-9 and TRBJ2-7; 7 nucleotides line up with TRBD1. The CDR3 loop spans 14 amino acids. Germline V lookup: CDR1 SEHNR, CDR2 FQNEAQ (reference sequence). J was trimmed by 3 bases and V by 6 bases; bases with no gene match: 8. The DNA of the CDR3 is TGTGCCAGCAGAACCGGGACAGAACGCTACGAGCAGTACTTC. This gives the protein CASRTGTERYEQYF.

The chain combines TRBV7-3 with TRBJ2-1; 11 nucleotides match TRBD2. Germline values: CDR1 SGHTA, CDR2 FQGTGA. J lost 6 bases, V lost 4 bases, and 8 bases had no gene match. CDR3 length equals 16 residues. The CDR3 loop reads CASSSPGTSGRNEQFF. The CDR3 DNA is TGTGCCAGCAGCTCACCCGGGACTAGCGGACGCAATGAGCAGTTCTTC. The full variable domain, with the rest looked up from reference TRBV7-3 and TRBJ2-1, is GAGVSQTPSNKVTEKGKYVELRCDPISGHTALYWYRQSLGQGPEFLIYFQGTGAADDSGLPNDRFFAVRPEGSVSTLKIQRTERGDSAVYLCASSSPGTSGRNEQFFGPGTRLTVL.

Written as DNA, the CDR3 is TGTGCCAGCAGCTTAGAAGCCGAGGGTCAGCCCCAGCATTTT. Protein: CASSLEAEGQPQHF. This chain uses TRBV7-9 with TRBJ1-5; D call uncertain. The CDR3 consists of 14 residues. Trimming took 1 base from V and 6 from J, leaving 10 bases between them. Germline V gene lookup returns CDR1 SEHNR and CDR2 FQNEAQ (reference sequence).

The V and J genes are TRBV12-2 and TRBJ1-1. TRBV12-2 is deemed a pseudogene. The CDR3 is made up of 15 amino acids. CDR3 sequence reads: CASRPPRGENTEAFF. Written as DNA, the CDR3 is TGTGCAAGTCGCCCCCCTCGGGGAGAGAACACTGAAGCTTTCTTT.

The J gene is TRBJ2-5, the V gene TRBV3-1 (or the pseudogene TRBV3-2); the match to TRBD2 covers 13 bases. Per the germline V gene, CDR1 is LGHDT and CDR2 is YNNKEL (reference sequence). V lost 4 bases to trimming and J lost 7 bases; unmatched junction nucleotides: 9. The CDR3 length is 16 residues. CDR3: CASSLRTSGGLGTQYF. The CDR3 nucleotides are TGTGCCAGCAGCCTCCGGACTAGCGGGGGCCTCGGGACCCAGTACTTC.

This chain joins TRBV6-2 or TRBV6-3 and TRBJ1-1, with D perhaps matching TRBD1 (5 bases). CDR1 and CDR2 from the germline V gene are MNHEY and SVGEGT. The CDR3 totals 15 residues. V was pared by 5 bases and J by 5 bases, with 18 bases between. The CDR3 DNA reads TGTGCCAGCAGTCAACTGCGGGGGGGGACGACTGAAGCTTTCTTT. Amino acid sequence: CASSQLRGGTTEAFF.

The chain links TRBV11-2 to TRBJ2-7; D is possibly TRBD2 (5 bases). Germline lookup yields CDR1 SGHAT and CDR2 FQNNGV. V was trimmed by 1 base and J by 3 bases, leaving 13 bases between them. There are 15 residues in the CDR3. The CDR3 here is CASSLVGRTHYEQYF. The CDR3, as DNA: TGTGCCAGCAGCTTAGTGGGCAGGACTCACTACGAGCAGTACTTC.

The rearrangement links TRBV28 to TRBJ2-7, with a weak D call TRBD1 (6 bases). The V end was cut by 8 bases, the J end by 0 bases, with 11 bases between. There are 13 residues in the CDR3. Per germline, CDR1 MDHEN and CDR2 SYDVKM. CDR3 DNA sequence: TGTGCCAGCTGCGGACAGAACTCCTACGAGCAGTACTTC. Its protein is CASCGQNSYEQYF.

The rearrangement joins TRBV7-8 to TRBJ2-5; 13 bases are shared with TRBD2. Trimming cost V 1 base and J 4 bases; bases outside gene matches: 6. Looked up from germline, CDR1 is SGHVS and CDR2 is FQNEAQ. The CDR3 consists of 17 residues. As DNA, the CDR3 is TGTGCCAGCAGCTTAGAGACGGGACTAGCGGGATTAGAGACCCAGTACTTC. Protein: CASSLETGLAGLETQYF.

This rearrangement joins TRBV19 to TRBJ1-4; D is perhaps TRBD1 (6 bases). Germline CDR1 is LNHDA and CDR2 is SQIVND (reference sequence). The germline V and J ends were trimmed by 4 bases and 0 bases, with 6 bases remaining between them. The CDR3 runs 14 residues. CDR3 sequence (DNA): TGTGCCAGTAGTAGGACAGCAACTAATGAAAAACTGTTTTTT. Protein product: CASSRTATNEKLFF.

The chain employs TRBV4-2 and TRBJ1-1; D is unclear. CDR1 and CDR2 (germline): LGHNA, YNFKEQ. There are 15 residues in the CDR3. V lost 1 base and J lost 0, with 9 bases in between. The DNA for the CDR3 is TGTGCCAGCAGCCAAGGATTTTCGGTGAACACTGAAGCTTTCTTT. The encoded protein is CASSQGFSVNTEAFF.

The chain employs TRBV3-1 (or the pseudogene TRBV3-2) and TRBJ1-4; 8 bases fit TRBD1. Germline CDR1 reads LGHDT; CDR2 reads YNNKEL (reference sequence). CDR3 length: 16 residues. Trimming cost V 4 bases and J 4 bases; bases outside gene matches: 8. For the CDR3, the DNA is TGTGCCAGCAGCCGAGGGACAGGTCGGGGTAATGAAAAACTGTTTTTT. It translates to CASSRGTGRGNEKLFF.

The CDR3 nucleotides are TGTGCCAGCTCACCAGGTTCAGAGGGTCAGCCCCAGCATTTT. It yields the protein CASSPGSEGQPQHF. The chain couples TRBV18 to TRBJ1-5; D unclear. V dropped 2 bases and J dropped 6 bases, with 11 bases sitting between them. The CDR3 is made up of 14 amino acids. Germline V CDR1 and CDR2: KGHSH, LQKENI.

This chain joins TRBV15 and TRBJ1-1; D might be TRBD1 (6 bases). The CDR3 is made up of 14 amino acids. Germline V gives CDR1 LNHNV, CDR2 YYDKDF (reference sequence). Trimming cost V 1 base and J 4 bases, with 10 bases left between them. The CDR3 reads CATSRGRGATEAFF. CDR3 DNA: TGTGCCACCAGCAGAGGGCGGGGGGCCACTGAAGCTTTCTTT.

The chain links TRBV9 to TRBJ1-2, with 9 bases fitting TRBD1. This CDR3 region has 14 residues. Trimming cost V 2 bases and J 4 bases; bases outside gene matches: 3. Germline V gene data show CDR1 as SGDLS and CDR2 as YYNGEE. The CDR3 sequence: CASSVGQGSYGYTF. The CDR3 DNA follows: TGTGCCAGCAGCGTTGGACAGGGGAGCTATGGCTACACCTTC. The variable domain in full, completed from reference TRBV9 and TRBJ1-2, reads DSGVTQTPKHLITATGQRVTLRCSPRSGDLSVYWYQQSLDQGLQFLIQYYNGEERAKGNILERFSAQQFPDLHSELNLSSLELGDSALYFCASSVGQGSYGYTFGSGTRLTVV.

The chain carries TRBV29-1 and TRBJ1-1; D is ambiguous. Trimming took 0 bases from V and 6 from J, leaving 11 bases between them. The CDR3 runs to 13 residues. Per germline, CDR1 SQVTM and CDR2 ANQGSEA. In DNA, the CDR3 is TGCAGCGTTGAAGATACCGGGAAGGCTGAAGCTTTCTTT. The encoded protein is CSVEDTGKAEAFF.

The chain recombines TRBV7-9 with TRBJ1-4; TRBD1 matches 11 bases. J lost 8 bases, V lost 1 base, and 0 bases had no gene match. Germline CDR1 reads SEHNR; CDR2 reads FQNEAQ (reference sequence). CDR3 length: 14 amino acids. Written as DNA, the CDR3 is TGTGCCAGCAGCTTAGGGACAGGGGGCGAAAAACTGTTTTTT. Translation: CASSLGTGGEKLFF.

The CDR3, as DNA: TGTGCCAGCAGCGCCGGGACAGGGGATTGGAACACCATATATTTT. It translates to CASSAGTGDWNTIYF. The chain recombines TRBV9 with TRBJ1-3, with 10 bases matching TRBD1. The V gene end was trimmed by 3 bases and the J gene end by 7 bases; junction bases not matched to a gene: 7. CDR1 and CDR2 from the germline V gene are SGDLS and YYNGEE. The CDR3 spans 15 residues.

This clone occurred once. The rearrangement joins TRBV9 to TRBJ1-2; perhaps TRBD1 as D (5 bases). Germline CDR1 is SGDLS and CDR2 is YYNGEE. V was pared by 3 bases and J by 0 bases, with 6 bases between. The CDR3 extends over 13 amino acids. The CDR3 loop reads CASSAGTNYGYTF. CDR3 nucleotides: TGTGCCAGCAGCGCAGGGACTAACTATGGCTACACCTTC.

V gene TRBV21-1 combines with J gene TRBJ1-6; the D segment call TRBD1 is taken from the table without a DNA check. TRBV21-1 is a pseudogene. The CDR3 runs 17 residues. The CDR3 sequence: CASSKEVWGQFYSPLHF. The CDR3 DNA reads TGTGCCAGCAGCAAAGAAGTCTGGGGACAGTTTTATTCACCCCTCCACTTT.

This sequence joins TRBV5-8 and TRBJ2-1; no clear D. Germline lookup yields CDR1 SGHTS and CDR2 YDEGEE. There are 13 residues in the CDR3. V was cut by 1 base and J by 8 bases, with 10 bases left in between. CDR3 residues: CASSLLMGDEQFF. In nucleotides, the CDR3 is TGTGCCAGCAGCTTGCTTATGGGCGATGAGCAGTTCTTC.

The V call is TRBV10-3, the J call TRBJ1-6; no firm D call. The CDR3 consists of 14 residues. The V and J ends lost 4 bases and 5 bases respectively, with 9 bases between them. The germline V gene encodes CDR1 ENHRY and CDR2 SYGVKD. CDR3 sequence: CAISGGQDNSPLHF. In nucleotides, the CDR3 is TGTGCCATCAGTGGAGGTCAAGATAATTCACCCCTCCACTTT.